This TCR beta chain emerged from a study of T cells in Graves' hyperthyroidism and ophthalmopathy. V lost 2 bases and J 10 bases, leaving 6 bases between the germline ends. The CDR3 is made up of 11 amino acids. Germline CDR1 and CDR2: KGHSH and LQKENI. Regions amplified from RNA transcripts were the TCR beta CDR3 regions. The HTBI primer set drove a first-round RT-PCR of the TCR CDR3. TCRdb ran MiXCR on the multiplex PCR reads and lists one entry per CDR3 protein. The profile shows hundreds of thousands of distinct CDR3 sequences, around 14% of them singletons. The sequenced sample consisted of blood. V gene TRBV18 combines with J gene TRBJ2-1; no clear D. The receptor was isolated from a woman in her 30s with Graves' hyperthyroidism. CDR3 coding DNA: TGTGCCAGCTCACCAGATTACGAGCAGTTCTTC. It yields the protein CASSPDYEQFF.